The entry below describes one T cell receptor beta chain. Its antigen remains unknown. This specimen belongs to a study of cytomegalovirus exposure and HLA in healthy donors. Study overall: Unique TCRs numbering some 93 million, obtained from HLA-typed donors, made up an early data release.

PCR involved 60 Vbeta and 13 Jbeta primers. In the authors' methods: There were 80 million or so unique TCR beta chains by a later count, and 10 million to 12 million of them were shared. Assay used: immunoSEQ multiplex PCR; TCRdb lists only in-frame clones, some missing. That table is the source of V, J and clone size, and D and trimming were worked out from the DNA. Seen here are some 200,000 clones, around 80% observed once, and the top ten hold around 2.9%. CDR1 and CDR2 from the germline V gene are SGHKS and YYEKEE (reference sequence). The CDR3 contains 18 residues. V lost 1 base to trimming and J lost 0 bases, with 20 bases between them. Findings and limits, study-wide: Later genetic work tied a missense DCLRE1C variant to beta-chain V and J trimming. Solely CMV serostatus was available to characterize immune exposure.

The chain uses TRBV5-5 and TRBJ2-7; D is possibly TRBD1 (6 bases). Sequences were obtained from PBMCs. The receptor comes from a woman aged 55-69 years in good health and CMV-seropositive. CDR3 sequence: CASSLSFGSGTISYEQYF. In DNA, the CDR3 is TGTGCCAGCAGCTTGAGTTTTGGGTCCGGGACAATCTCCTACGAGCAGTACTTC.